Listed here are 6 T cell receptor beta chains from one sample, sequenced in a study of vaccination and CD4 T cells after COVID-19. Their recognized antigens are unknown. Sequencing of DNA taken from cultured CD4+ T cells relied on the Oncomine TCR Beta short-read assay. TCRdb passed the PCR reads through MiXCR, listing each CDR3 protein once. The data contain some 16,000 distinct CDR3 sequences, about 40% of them singletons. Stated treatment: roughly 10-day PBMC culture with coronavirus spike peptide pools or control peptides (ViraFEST assay). The specimen was CD4+ T cells from blood, cultured in vitro, collected after SARS-CoV-2 vaccination. Receptors were obtained from a human donor who had recovered from COVID-19.

This clonotype was counted only a few times. The chain links TRBV28 to TRBJ1-1; D gene uncertain. The CDR3 is made up of 12 amino acids. The V end was cut by 5 bases, the J end by 1 base, with 5 bases between. The germline gives CDR1 MDHEN, CDR2 SYDVKM. The CDR3 DNA reads TGTGCCAGCAGTAAGGCGAACACTGAAGCTTTCTTT. Its translation is CASSKANTEAFF. Looking up the rest from reference TRBV28 and TRBJ1-1 gives the full variable domain: DVKVTQSSRYLVKRTGEKVFLECVQDMDHENMFWYRQDPGLGLRLIYFSYDVKMKEKGDIPEGYSVSREKKERFSLILESASTNQTSMYLCASSKANTEAFFGQGTRLTVV.

This clonotype was found a few times. The chain has TRBV20-1 and TRBJ2-5; D is possibly TRBD2 (6 bases). The CDR3 length is 15 residues. Per germline, CDR1 DFQATT and CDR2 SNEGSKA (reference sequence). Trimming shortened V by 1 base and J by 3 bases, and 15 bases separated the two germline ends. For the CDR3, the DNA is TGCAGTGCTAGAGTACATGGGCGCGGGAAAGAGACCCAGTACTTC. Translation: CSARVHGRGKETQYF.

This clonotype was observed a few times. The chain has TRBV6-4 and TRBJ1-1; D may be TRBD1 (6 bases). CDR3 length equals 15 residues. Germline assignment: CDR1 MRHNA and CDR2 SNTAGT. V was pared by 4 bases and J by 5 bases, with 17 bases between. Here the CDR3 reads CASSGSRGEATEAFF. CDR3 DNA sequence: TGTGCCAGCAGTGGAAGTAGGGGGGAAGCAACTGAAGCTTTCTTT.

On this clonotype itself: A much larger clone lies a single base off, so this may be a read error. The chain carries TRBV20-1 and TRBJ1-2, with TRBD1 identical over 8 bases. After removal of 5 bases from V and 6 bases from J, the junction contained 8 bases not matched to a gene. The CDR3 is made up of 13 amino acids. The V gene's germline CDR1 is DFQATT and CDR2 SNEGSKA (reference sequence). The CDR3, as DNA: TGCAGTGCTGATACGGGACAGGTCGATGGCTACACCTTC. Translated, it gives CSADTGQVDGYTF.

The chain carries TRBV6-1 and TRBJ1-5; D may be TRBD1 (5 bases). CDR1 and CDR2 from the germline V gene are MNHNS and SASEGT. V lost 2 bases and J 10 bases, leaving 18 bases between the germline ends. The CDR3 sequence is 15 residues long. The CDR3 DNA is TGTGCCAGCAGTGAAAGGAGCAGGGTGAGTGTCCCCCAGCATTTT. It codes for CASSERSRVSVPQHF.

This clonotype was observed a few times. This chain connects TRBV19 to TRBJ2-2; D is unclear. Trimming stripped 6 bases from V and 5 bases from J, with 10 bases between. Germline CDR1 LNHDA, CDR2 SQIVND (reference sequence). The CDR3 runs 13 residues. The CDR3 coding sequence is TGTGCCAGTAGCCCCGCCGGGACCGGGGAGCTGTTTTTT. Its protein is CASSPAGTGELFF.